A single count supports the clone carrying this T cell receptor (beta chain). The CDR3 totals 14 residues. V was cut by 4 bases and J by 4 bases, with 13 bases left in between. In germline, CDR1 is SNHLY, CDR2 FYNNEI. The data originate from a study of T cell changes during pregnancy in multiple sclerosis. Repertoires were generated with immunoSEQ multiplex PCR, while TCRdb's copy carries only in-frame clones and drops some. The sample has approximately 41,000 clones, roughly 93% seen once. The receptor was derived from a female donor with multiple sclerosis, enrolled in a pregnancy study. The starting material was CD4+ T cells from peripheral blood mononuclear cells, obtained in the second trimester of pregnancy. This chain connects TRBV2 to TRBJ1-1; perhaps TRBD1 as D (5 bases). The CDR3 DNA follows: TGTGCCAGCAGTGGAGACTGGGGCGGCACTGAAGCTTTCTTT. Amino acid sequence: CASSGDWGGTEAFF.